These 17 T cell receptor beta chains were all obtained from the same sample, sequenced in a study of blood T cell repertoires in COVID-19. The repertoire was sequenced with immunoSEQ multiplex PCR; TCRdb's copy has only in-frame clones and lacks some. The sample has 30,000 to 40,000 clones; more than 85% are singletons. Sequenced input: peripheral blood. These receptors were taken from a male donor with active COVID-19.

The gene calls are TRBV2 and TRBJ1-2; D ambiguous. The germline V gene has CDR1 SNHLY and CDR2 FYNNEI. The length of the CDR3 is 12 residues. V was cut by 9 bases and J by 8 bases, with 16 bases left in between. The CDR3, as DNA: TGTGCCAGTCGAGGATCAAGAGGCGGCTACACCTTC. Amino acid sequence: CASRGSRGGYTF. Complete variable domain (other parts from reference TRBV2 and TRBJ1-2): EPEVTQTPSHQVTQMGQEVILRCVPISNHLYFYWYRQILGQKVEFLVSFYNNEISEKSEIFDDQFSVERPDGSNFTLKIRSTKLEDSAMYFCASRGSRGGYTFGSGTRLTVV.

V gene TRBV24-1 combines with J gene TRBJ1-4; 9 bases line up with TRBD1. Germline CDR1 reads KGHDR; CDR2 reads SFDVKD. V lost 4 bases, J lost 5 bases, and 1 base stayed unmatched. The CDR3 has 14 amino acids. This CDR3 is CATSDGQGNEKLFF. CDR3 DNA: TGTGCCACCAGTGACGGACAGGGGAATGAAAAACTGTTTTTT.

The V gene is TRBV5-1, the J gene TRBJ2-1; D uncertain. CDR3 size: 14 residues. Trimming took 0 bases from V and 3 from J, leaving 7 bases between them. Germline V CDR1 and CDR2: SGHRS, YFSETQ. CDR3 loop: CASSLANYYNEQFF. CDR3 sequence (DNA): TGCGCCAGCAGCTTGGCTAACTACTACAATGAGCAGTTCTTC.

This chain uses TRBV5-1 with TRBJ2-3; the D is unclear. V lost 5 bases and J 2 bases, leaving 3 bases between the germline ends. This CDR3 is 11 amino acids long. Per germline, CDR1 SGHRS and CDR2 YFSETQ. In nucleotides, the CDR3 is TGCGCCAGCAGTAACACAGATACGCAGTATTTT. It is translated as CASSNTDTQYF.

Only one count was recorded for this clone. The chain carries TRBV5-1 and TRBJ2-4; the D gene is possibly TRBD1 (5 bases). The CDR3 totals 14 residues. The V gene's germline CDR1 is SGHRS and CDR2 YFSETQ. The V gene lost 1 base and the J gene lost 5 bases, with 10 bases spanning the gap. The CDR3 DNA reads TGCGCCAGCAGCTTGACAGGACCCCAAAACATTCAGTACTTC. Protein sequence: CASSLTGPQNIQYF. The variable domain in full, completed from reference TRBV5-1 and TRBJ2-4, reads KAGVTQTPRYLIKTRGQQVTLSCSPISGHRSVSWYQQTPGQGLQFLFEYFSETQRNKGNFPGRFSGRQFSNSRSEMNVSTLELGDSALYLCASSLTGPQNIQYFGAGTRLSVL.

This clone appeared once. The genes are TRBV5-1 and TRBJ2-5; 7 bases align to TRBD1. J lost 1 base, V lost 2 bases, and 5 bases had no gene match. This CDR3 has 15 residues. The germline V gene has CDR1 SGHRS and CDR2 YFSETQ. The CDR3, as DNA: TGCGCCAGCAGCTTCCTAGACAGGGCCCAAGAGACCCAGTACTTC. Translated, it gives CASSFLDRAQETQYF.

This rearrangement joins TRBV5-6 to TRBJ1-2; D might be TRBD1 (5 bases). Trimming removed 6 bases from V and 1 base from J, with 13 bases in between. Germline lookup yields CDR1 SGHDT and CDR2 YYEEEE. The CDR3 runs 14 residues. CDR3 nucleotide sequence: TGTGCCAGCACCCCGGTAGGGGTTAACTATGGCTACACCTTC. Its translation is CASTPVGVNYGYTF.

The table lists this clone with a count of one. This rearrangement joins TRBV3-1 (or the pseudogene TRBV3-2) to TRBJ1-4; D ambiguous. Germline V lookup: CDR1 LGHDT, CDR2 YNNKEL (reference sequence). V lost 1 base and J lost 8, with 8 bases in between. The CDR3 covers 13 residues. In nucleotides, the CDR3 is TGTGCCAGCAGCCAAGGACTGGCGGAAAAACTGTTTTTT. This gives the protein CASSQGLAEKLFF.

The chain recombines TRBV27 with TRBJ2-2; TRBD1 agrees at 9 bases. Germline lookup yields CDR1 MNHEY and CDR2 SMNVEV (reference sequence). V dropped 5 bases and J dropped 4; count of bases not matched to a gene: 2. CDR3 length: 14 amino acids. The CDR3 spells CASSTTGGTGELFF. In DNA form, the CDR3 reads TGTGCCAGCAGTACGACAGGGGGCACCGGGGAGCTGTTTTTT.

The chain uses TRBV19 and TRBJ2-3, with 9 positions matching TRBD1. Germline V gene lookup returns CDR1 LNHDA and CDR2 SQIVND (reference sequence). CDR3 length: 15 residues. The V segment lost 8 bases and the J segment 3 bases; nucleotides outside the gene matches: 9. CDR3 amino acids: CASALQGAETDTQYF. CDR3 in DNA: TGTGCCAGTGCTCTACAGGGGGCTGAAACAGATACGCAGTATTTT.

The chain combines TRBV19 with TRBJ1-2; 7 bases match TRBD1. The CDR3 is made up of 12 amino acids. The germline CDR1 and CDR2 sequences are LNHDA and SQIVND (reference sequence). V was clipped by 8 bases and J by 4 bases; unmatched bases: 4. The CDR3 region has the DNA TGTGCCAGTGGGGACAGATTCTATGGCTACACCTTC. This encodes CASGDRFYGYTF.

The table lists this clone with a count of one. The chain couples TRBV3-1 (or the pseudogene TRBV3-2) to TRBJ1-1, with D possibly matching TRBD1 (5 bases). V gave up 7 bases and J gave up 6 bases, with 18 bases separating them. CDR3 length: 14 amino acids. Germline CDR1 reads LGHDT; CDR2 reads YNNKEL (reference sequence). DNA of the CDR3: TGTGCCAGCACCCACCAAGGGGTGATTGCTGAAGCTTTCTTT. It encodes CASTHQGVIAEAFF.

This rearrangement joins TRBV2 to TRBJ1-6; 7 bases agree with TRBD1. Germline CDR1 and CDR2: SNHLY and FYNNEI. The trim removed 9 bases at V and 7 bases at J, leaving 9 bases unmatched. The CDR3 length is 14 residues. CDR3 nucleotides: TGTGCCAGGGAAGAACAGGGGCGGAATTCACCCCTCCACTTT. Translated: CAREEQGRNSPLHF.

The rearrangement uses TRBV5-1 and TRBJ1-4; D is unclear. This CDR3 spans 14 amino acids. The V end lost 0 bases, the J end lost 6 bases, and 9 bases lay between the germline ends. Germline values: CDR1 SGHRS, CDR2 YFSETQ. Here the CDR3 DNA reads TGCGCCAGCAGCTTGGGTCCCGGGGATGAAAAACTGTTTTTT. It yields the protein CASSLGPGDEKLFF.

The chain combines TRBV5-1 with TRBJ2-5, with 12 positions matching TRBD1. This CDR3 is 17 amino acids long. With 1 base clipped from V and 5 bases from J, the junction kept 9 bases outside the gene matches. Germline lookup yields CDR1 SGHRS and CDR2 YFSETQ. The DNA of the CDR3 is TGCGCCAGCAGCTTGACCACTGGGACAGGGGGCAGGGAGACCCAGTACTTC. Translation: CASSLTTGTGGRETQYF.

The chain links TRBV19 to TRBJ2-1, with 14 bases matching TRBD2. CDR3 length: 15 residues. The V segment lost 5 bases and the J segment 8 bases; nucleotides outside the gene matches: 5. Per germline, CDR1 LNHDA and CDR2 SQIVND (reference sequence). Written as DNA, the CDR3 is TGTGCCAGTAGTCAGACTAGCGGGGGGGCCCATGAGCAGTTCTTC. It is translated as CASSQTSGGAHEQFF. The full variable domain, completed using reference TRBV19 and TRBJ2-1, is DGGITQSPKYLFRKEGQNVTLSCEQNLNHDAMYWYRQDPGQGLRLIYYSQIVNDFQKGDIAEGYSVSREKKESFPLTVTSAQKNPTAFYLCASSQTSGGAHEQFFGPGTRLTVL.

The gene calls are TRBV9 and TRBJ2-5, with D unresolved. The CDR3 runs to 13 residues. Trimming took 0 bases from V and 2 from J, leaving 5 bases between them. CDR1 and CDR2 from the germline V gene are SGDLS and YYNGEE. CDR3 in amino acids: CASSVGQQETQYF. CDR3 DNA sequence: TGTGCCAGCAGCGTAGGTCAGCAAGAGACCCAGTACTTC. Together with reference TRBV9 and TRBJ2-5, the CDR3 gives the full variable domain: DSGVTQTPKHLITATGQRVTLRCSPRSGDLSVYWYQQSLDQGLQFLIQYYNGEERAKGNILERFSAQQFPDLHSELNLSSLELGDSALYFCASSVGQQETQYFGPGTRLLVL.